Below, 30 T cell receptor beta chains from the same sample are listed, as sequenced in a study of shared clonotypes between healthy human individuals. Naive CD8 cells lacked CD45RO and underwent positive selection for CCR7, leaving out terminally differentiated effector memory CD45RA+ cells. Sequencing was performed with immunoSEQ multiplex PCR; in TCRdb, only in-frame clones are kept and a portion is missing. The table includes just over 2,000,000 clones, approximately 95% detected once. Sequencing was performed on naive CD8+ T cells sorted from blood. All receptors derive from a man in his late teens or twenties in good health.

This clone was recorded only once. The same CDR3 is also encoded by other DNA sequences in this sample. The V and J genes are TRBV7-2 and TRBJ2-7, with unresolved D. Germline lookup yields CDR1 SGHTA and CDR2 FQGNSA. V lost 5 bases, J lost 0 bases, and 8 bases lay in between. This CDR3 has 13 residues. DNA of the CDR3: TGTGCCAGCAGCCCAACCGACTCCTACGAGCAGTACTTC. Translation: CASSPTDSYEQYF.

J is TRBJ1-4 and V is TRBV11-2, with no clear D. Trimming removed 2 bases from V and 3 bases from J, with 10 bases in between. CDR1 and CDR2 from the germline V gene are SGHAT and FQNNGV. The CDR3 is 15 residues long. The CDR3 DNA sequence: TGTGCCAGCAGCTTATTTTGGGAAGCTAATGAAAAACTGTTTTTT. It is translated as CASSLFWEANEKLFF. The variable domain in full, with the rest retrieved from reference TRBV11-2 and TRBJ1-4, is EAGVAQSPRYKIIEKRQSVAFWCNPISGHATLYWYQQILGQGPKLLIQFQNNGVVDDSQLPKDRFSAERLKGVDSTLKIQPAKLEDSAVYLCASSLFWEANEKLFFGSGTQLSVL.

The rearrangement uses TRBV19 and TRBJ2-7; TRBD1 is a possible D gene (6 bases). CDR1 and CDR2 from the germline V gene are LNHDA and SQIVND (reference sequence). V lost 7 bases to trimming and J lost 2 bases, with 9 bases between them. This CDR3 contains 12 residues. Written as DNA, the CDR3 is TGTGCCAGTAAGGGGGAAGCCTACGAGCAGTACTTC. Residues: CASKGEAYEQYF.

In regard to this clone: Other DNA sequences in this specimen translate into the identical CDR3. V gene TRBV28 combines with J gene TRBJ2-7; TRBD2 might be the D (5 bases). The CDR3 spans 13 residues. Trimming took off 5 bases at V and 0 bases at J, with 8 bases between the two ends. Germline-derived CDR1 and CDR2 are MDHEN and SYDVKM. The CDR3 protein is CASSPTSSYEQYF. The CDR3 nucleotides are TGTGCCAGCAGTCCAACTAGCTCCTACGAGCAGTACTTC.

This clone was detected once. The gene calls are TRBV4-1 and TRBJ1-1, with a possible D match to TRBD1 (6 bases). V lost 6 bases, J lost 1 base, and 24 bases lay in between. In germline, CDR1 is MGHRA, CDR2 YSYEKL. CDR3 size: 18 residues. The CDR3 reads CASSPGTLSLRANTEAFF. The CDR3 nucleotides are TGCGCCAGCAGTCCCGGGACACTAAGTCTTAGGGCGAACACTGAAGCTTTCTTT.

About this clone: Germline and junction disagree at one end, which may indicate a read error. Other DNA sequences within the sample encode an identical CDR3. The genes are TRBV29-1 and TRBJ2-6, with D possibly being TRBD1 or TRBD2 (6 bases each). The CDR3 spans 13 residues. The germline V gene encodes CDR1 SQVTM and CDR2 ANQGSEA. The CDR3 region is CSVRGVGANVLTF. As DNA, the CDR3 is TGTAGCGTAAGGGGGGTAGGGGCCAACGTCCTGACTTTC.

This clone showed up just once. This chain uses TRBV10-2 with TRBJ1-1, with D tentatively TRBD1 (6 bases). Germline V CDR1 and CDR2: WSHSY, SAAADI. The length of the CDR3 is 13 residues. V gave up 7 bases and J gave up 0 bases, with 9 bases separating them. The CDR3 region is CASTGALNTEAFF. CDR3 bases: TGCGCCAGCACAGGGGCATTGAACACTGAAGCTTTCTTT.

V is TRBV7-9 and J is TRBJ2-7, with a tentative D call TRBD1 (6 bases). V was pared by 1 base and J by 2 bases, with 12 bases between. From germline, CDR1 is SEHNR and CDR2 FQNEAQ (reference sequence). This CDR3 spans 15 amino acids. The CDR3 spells CASSLVGTPPYEQYF. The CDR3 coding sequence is TGTGCCAGCAGCTTAGTCGGGACACCACCCTACGAGCAGTACTTC.

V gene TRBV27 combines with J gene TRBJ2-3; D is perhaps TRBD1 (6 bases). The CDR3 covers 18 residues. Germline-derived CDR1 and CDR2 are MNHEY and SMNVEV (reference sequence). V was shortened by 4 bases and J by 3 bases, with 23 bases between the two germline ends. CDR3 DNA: TGTGCCAGCAGTTCGATAGCGACACAGGGACCGCGGACAGATACGCAGTATTTT. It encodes CASSSIATQGPRTDTQYF.

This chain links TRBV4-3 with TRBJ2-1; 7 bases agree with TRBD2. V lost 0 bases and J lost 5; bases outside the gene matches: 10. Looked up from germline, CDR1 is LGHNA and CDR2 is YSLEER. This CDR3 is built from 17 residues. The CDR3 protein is CASSQDSGGSTDNEQFF. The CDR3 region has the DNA TGCGCCAGCAGCCAAGATTCGGGCGGGAGTACCGACAATGAGCAGTTCTTC.

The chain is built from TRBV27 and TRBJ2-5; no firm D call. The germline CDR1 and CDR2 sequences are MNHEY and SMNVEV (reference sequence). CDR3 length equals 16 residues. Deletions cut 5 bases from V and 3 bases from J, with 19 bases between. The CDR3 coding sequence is TGTGCCAGCAGTCCCGTAAATTTGCCAGCTGAAGAGACCCAGTACTTC. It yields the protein CASSPVNLPAEETQYF.

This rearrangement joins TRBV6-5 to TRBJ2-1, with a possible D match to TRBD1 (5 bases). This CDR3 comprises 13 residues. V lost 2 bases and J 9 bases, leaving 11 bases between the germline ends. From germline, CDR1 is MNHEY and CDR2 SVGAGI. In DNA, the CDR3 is TGTGCCAGCAGTTACGCCAGGGTGGGTGAGCAGTTCTTC. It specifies CASSYARVGEQFF.

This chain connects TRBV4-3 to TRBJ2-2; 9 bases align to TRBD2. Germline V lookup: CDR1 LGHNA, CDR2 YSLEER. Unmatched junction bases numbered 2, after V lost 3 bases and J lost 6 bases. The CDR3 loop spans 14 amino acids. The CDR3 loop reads CASSQREGAGELFF. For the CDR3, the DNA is TGCGCCAGCAGCCAGCGGGAGGGAGCCGGGGAGCTGTTTTTT.

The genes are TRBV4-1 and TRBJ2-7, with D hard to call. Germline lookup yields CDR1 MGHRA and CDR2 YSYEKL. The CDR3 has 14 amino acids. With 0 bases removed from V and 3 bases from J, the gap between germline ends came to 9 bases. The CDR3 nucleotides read TGCGCCAGCAGCCAAGATCGCGAAAACTACGAGCAGTACTTC. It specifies CASSQDRENYEQYF.

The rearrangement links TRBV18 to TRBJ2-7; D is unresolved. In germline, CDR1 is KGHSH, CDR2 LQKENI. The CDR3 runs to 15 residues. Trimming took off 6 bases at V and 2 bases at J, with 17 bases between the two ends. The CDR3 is CASSPGPPPPYEQYF. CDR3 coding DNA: TGTGCCAGCTCGCCGGGCCCACCTCCTCCCTACGAGCAGTACTTC. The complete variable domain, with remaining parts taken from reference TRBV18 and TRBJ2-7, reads NAGVMQNPRHLVRRRGQEARLRCSPMKGHSHVYWYRQLPEEGLKFMVYLQKENIIDESGMPKERFSAEFPKEGPSILRIQQVVRGDSAAYFCASSPGPPPPYEQYFGPGTRLTVT.

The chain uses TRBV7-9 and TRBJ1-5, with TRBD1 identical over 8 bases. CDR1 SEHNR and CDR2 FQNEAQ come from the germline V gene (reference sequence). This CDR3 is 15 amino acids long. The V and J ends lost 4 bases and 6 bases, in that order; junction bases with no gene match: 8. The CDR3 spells CASSSDREGGQPQHF. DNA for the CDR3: TGTGCCAGCAGCTCGGACAGGGAAGGGGGTCAGCCCCAGCATTTT.

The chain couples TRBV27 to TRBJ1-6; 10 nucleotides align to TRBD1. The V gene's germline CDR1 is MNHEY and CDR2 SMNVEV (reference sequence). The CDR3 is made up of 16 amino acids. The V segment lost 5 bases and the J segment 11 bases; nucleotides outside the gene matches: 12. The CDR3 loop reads CASSSGSGTGDAPLHF. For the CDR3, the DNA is TGTGCCAGCAGTAGTGGCTCCGGGACAGGGGATGCACCCCTCCACTTT.

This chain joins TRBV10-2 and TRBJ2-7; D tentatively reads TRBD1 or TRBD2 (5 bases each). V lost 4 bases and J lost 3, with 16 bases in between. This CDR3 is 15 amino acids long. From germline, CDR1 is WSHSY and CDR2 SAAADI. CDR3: CASSAGQSSVYEQYF. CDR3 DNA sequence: TGCGCCAGCAGTGCGGGGCAATCCTCGGTCTACGAGCAGTACTTC.

For the CDR3, the DNA is TGTGCCAGTAGTATTGGGGCAGGCCATGGCTACACCTTC. It translates to CASSIGAGHGYTF. V is TRBV19 and J is TRBJ1-2; D is perhaps TRBD1 (5 bases). Trimming removed 3 bases at V and 6 bases at J, with 11 bases between. Germline CDR1 and CDR2: LNHDA and SQIVND (reference sequence). CDR3 length: 13 amino acids.

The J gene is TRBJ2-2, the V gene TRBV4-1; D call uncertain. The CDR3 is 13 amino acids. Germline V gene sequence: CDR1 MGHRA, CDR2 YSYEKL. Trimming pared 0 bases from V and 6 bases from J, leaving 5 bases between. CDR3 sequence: CASSQDSPGELFF. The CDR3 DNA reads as TGCGCCAGCAGCCAAGACTCCCCCGGGGAGCTGTTTTTT.

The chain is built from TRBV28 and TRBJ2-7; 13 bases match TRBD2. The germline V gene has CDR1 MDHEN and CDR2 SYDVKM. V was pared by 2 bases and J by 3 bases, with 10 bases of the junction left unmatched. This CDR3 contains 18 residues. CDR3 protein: CASSLLGLAGVPYYEQYF. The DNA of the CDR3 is TGTGCCAGCAGTTTACTCGGACTAGCGGGGGTTCCCTACTACGAGCAGTACTTC.

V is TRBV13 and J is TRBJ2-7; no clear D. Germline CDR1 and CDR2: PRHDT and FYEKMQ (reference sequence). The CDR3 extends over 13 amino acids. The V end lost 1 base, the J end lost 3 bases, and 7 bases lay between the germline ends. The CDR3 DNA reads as TGTGCCAGCAGCTTAGTCCGCAGCTACGAGCAGTACTTC. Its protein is CASSLVRSYEQYF. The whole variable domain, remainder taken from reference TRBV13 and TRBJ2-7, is AAGVIQSPRHLIKEKRETATLKCYPIPRHDTVYWYQQGPGQDPQFLISFYEKMQSDKGSIPDRFSAQQFSDYHSELNMSSLELGDSALYFCASSLVRSYEQYFGPGTRLTVT.

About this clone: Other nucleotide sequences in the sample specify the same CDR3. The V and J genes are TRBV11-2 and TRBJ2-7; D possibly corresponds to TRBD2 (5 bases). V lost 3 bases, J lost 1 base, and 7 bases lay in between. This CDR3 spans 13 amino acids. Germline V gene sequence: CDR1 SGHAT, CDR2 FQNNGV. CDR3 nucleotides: TGTGCCAGCAGCTTCGGGGAATCCTACGAGCAGTACTTC. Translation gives CASSFGESYEQYF.

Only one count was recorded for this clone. DNA for the CDR3: TGTGCCAGCAGCTTAGGGGGACTAGCGAACTACGAGCAGTACTTC. It is translated as CASSLGGLANYEQYF. This chain uses TRBV13 with TRBJ2-7, with 10 bases that match TRBD2. The CDR3 runs 15 residues. V lost 0 bases to trimming and J lost 3 bases; unmatched junction nucleotides: 2. Germline V gene lookup returns CDR1 PRHDT and CDR2 FYEKMQ (reference sequence).

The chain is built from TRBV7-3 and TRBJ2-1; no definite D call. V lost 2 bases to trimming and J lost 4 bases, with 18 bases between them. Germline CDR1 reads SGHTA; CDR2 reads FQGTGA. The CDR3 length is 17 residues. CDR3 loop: CASSLHTGPIPYNEQFF. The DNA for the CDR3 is TGTGCCAGCAGCTTACATACCGGTCCTATACCTTACAATGAGCAGTTCTTC.

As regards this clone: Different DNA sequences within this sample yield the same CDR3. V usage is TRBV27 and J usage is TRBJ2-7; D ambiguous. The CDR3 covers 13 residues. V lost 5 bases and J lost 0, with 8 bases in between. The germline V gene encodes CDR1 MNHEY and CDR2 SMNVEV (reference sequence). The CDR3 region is CASSLGRSYEQYF. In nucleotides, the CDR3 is TGTGCCAGCAGTCTCGGGCGCTCCTACGAGCAGTACTTC.

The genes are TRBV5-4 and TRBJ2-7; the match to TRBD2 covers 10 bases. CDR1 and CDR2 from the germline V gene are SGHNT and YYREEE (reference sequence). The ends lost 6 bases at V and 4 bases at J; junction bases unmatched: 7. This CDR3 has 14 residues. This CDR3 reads CASKNGLAVYEQYF. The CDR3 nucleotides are TGTGCCAGCAAGAACGGACTAGCGGTATACGAGCAGTACTTC.

CDR3 nucleotide sequence: TGTGCCAGCGGGGACTACAGGGAAATGAACACTGAAGCTTTCTTT. It encodes CASGDYREMNTEAFF. The rearrangement links TRBV16 to TRBJ1-1, with D perhaps matching TRBD1 (6 bases). There are 15 residues in the CDR3. Germline CDR1 and CDR2: KGHSY and FQNENV. Trimming took 8 bases from V and 0 from J, leaving 16 bases between them.

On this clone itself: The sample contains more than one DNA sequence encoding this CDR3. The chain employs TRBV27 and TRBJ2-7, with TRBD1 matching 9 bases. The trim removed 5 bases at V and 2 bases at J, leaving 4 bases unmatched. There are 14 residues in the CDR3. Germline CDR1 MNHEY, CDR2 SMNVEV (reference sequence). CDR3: CASSPRDRAYEQYF. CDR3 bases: TGTGCCAGCAGTCCACGGGACAGGGCCTACGAGCAGTACTTC.

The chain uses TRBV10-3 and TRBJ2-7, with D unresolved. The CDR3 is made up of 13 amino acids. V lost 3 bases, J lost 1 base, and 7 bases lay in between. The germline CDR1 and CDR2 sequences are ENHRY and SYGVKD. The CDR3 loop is CAISDDFSYEQYF. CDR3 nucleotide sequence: TGTGCCATCAGTGACGACTTTTCCTACGAGCAGTACTTC.